Below are 14 T cell receptor beta chains sequenced from a single sample in a study of shared clonotypes between healthy human individuals. Only in-frame clones appear in the TCRdb table, and some are missing; sequencing was by immunoSEQ multiplex PCR. The table includes roughly 2.4 million clones, more than 90% detected once. Sequences were obtained from naive CD4+ T cells sorted from blood. Subset reported: CD45RA+ positively selected. Receptors originate from a man in his late teens or twenties in good health.

Comment on this clone: The sample has other DNA sequences that encode this CDR3 too. V usage is TRBV10-1 and J usage is TRBJ2-2, with D hard to call. The CDR3 contains 13 residues. Germline V gene sequence: CDR1 WNHNN, CDR2 SYGVQD (reference sequence). Trimming shortened V by 5 bases and J by 2 bases, and 6 bases separated the two germline ends. The CDR3 DNA follows: TGCGCCAGCAGTCTCAGTAACACCGGGGAGCTGTTTTTT. The encoded protein is CASSLSNTGELFF.

CDR3: CASSLEAGDALKLFF. The CDR3, as DNA: TGCGCCAGCAGCTTGGAGGCAGGGGACGCCTTGAAACTGTTTTTT. The rearrangement uses TRBV5-1 and TRBJ1-4; TRBD1 might be the D (6 bases). Germline assignment: CDR1 SGHRS and CDR2 YFSETQ. Trimming left V 0 bases short and J 11 bases short, with 17 bases between. CDR3 size: 15 residues.

This clone occurred once. The rearrangement joins TRBV2 to TRBJ2-5, with a tentative D call TRBD2 (6 bases). Trimming took 2 bases from V and 2 from J, leaving 9 bases between them. The germline V gene encodes CDR1 SNHLY and CDR2 FYNNEI. CDR3 length: 14 residues. The CDR3 bases are TGTGCCAGCAGTGAACAGCGGGCTCAAGAGACCCAGTACTTC. Translating gives CASSEQRAQETQYF.

This clone has just one count. This sequence joins TRBV7-2 and TRBJ2-5; 11 nucleotides match TRBD2. This CDR3 has 15 residues. From germline, CDR1 is SGHTA and CDR2 FQGNSA. V lost 5 bases and J lost 9; bases outside the gene matches: 11. The CDR3 region is CASSPLAGGIGPQYF. The CDR3 coding sequence is TGTGCCAGCAGCCCTCTAGCGGGAGGTATAGGGCCCCAGTACTTC.

The V gene is TRBV5-1, the J gene TRBJ1-5, with TRBD1 identical over 8 bases. CDR1 and CDR2 from the germline V gene are SGHRS and YFSETQ. V trimming: 4 bases; J trimming: 6 bases; junction bases outside the gene matches: 9. CDR3 length: 15 residues. The CDR3 coding sequence is TGCGCCAGCAGCCCGGAGACAGGGGTCAGTCAGCCCCAGCATTTT. It specifies CASSPETGVSQPQHF.

For the CDR3, the DNA is TGTGCTATCGACCGTGGTGAAGCTTTCTTT. It encodes CAIDRGEAFF. The chain is built from TRBV27 and TRBJ1-1; D is unclear. The CDR3 length is 10 residues. The germline V gene encodes CDR1 MNHEY and CDR2 SMNVEV (reference sequence).

The rearrangement links TRBV30 to TRBJ2-5; no clear D. The V gene lost 5 bases and the J gene lost 5 bases, with 9 bases spanning the gap. CDR3 length equals 11 residues. Per the germline V gene, CDR1 is GTSNPN and CDR2 is SVGIG (reference sequence). CDR3 loop: CAWSNLETQYF. DNA of the CDR3: TGTGCCTGGTCGAATCTTGAGACCCAGTACTTC.

The V gene is TRBV5-6, the J gene TRBJ2-5; D is perhaps TRBD1 or TRBD2 (5 bases each). Germline V lookup: CDR1 SGHDT, CDR2 YYEEEE. V was trimmed by 4 bases and J by 4 bases, leaving 17 bases between them. The CDR3 is 15 residues long. This CDR3 is CASSIPRDLGETQYF. The CDR3 coding sequence is TGTGCCAGCAGCATACCCCGGGACCTAGGAGAGACCCAGTACTTC.

The chain is built from TRBV7-6 and TRBJ2-1, with TRBD1 matching 8 bases. The CDR3 has 14 amino acids. CDR1 is SGHVS, CDR2 FNYEAQ, per germline. V gave up 10 bases and J gave up 6 bases; unmatched junction bases: 11. The CDR3 protein is CATVDRDGGNEQFF. DNA of the CDR3: TGTGCCACCGTGGACAGGGATGGTGGCAATGAGCAGTTCTTC.

The V call is TRBV4-1, the J call TRBJ1-4; D gene unclear. Germline V gene sequence: CDR1 MGHRA, CDR2 YSYEKL. V was clipped by 1 base and J by 8 bases, with 8 bases between them. The CDR3 sequence is 13 residues long. This CDR3 reads CASSQVTVEKLFF. The CDR3 nucleotides are TGCGCCAGCAGCCAAGTCACTGTCGAAAAACTGTTTTTT.

V usage is TRBV7-2 and J usage is TRBJ2-5; D is ambiguous. The germline V gene encodes CDR1 SGHTA and CDR2 FQGNSA. The length of the CDR3 is 14 residues. V gave up 5 bases and J gave up 5 bases, with 15 bases separating them. The CDR3 DNA reads as TGTGCCAGCAGCCCCGGCATACCCGGGGAGACCCAGTACTTC. It is translated as CASSPGIPGETQYF.

This sequence joins TRBV29-1 and TRBJ2-1; 14 bases match TRBD2. V lost 6 bases and J lost 6; bases outside the gene matches: 7. CDR3 length: 15 amino acids. Germline CDR1 reads SQVTM; CDR2 reads ANQGSEA. The CDR3 region has the DNA TGCAGCGTAGCCCGACTAGCGGGAGGGGGCAATGAGCAGTTCTTC. This encodes CSVARLAGGGNEQFF.

The V and J genes are TRBV5-1 and TRBJ2-7; D possibly uses TRBD1 or TRBD2 (5 bases each). There are 16 residues in the CDR3. Trimming took off 0 bases at V and 1 base at J, with 14 bases between the two ends. Germline V gene sequence: CDR1 SGHRS, CDR2 YFSETQ. CDR3 loop: CASSLAGQRGSYEQYF. In DNA, the CDR3 is TGCGCCAGCAGCTTGGCCGGGCAGAGGGGATCCTACGAGCAGTACTTC.

This chain uses TRBV6-1 with TRBJ2-1, with TRBD2 matching over 7 bases. Germline trimming cut 5 bases from V and 14 bases from J; bases unmatched to any gene: 12. Looked up from germline, CDR1 is MNHNS and CDR2 is SASEGT. CDR3 length equals 13 residues. The CDR3: CASSSSGSPREFF. The CDR3 nucleotides are TGTGCCAGCAGTAGTAGCGGGTCTCCTCGGGAGTTCTTC.